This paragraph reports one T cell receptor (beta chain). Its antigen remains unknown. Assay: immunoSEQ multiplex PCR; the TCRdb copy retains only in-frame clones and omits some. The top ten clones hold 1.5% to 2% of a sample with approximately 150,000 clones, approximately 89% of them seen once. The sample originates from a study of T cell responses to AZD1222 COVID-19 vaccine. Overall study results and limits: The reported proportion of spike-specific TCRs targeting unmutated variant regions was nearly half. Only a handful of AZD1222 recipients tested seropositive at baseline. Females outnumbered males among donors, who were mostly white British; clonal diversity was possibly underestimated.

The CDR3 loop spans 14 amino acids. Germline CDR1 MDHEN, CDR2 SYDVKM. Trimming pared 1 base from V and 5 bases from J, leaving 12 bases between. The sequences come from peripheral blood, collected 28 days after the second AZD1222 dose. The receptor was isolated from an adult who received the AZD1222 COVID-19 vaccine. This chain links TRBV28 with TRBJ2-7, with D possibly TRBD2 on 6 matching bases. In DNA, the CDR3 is TGTGCCAGCAGTTTATATCCGGGAGTCAACGAGCAGTACTTC. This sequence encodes CASSLYPGVNEQYF.